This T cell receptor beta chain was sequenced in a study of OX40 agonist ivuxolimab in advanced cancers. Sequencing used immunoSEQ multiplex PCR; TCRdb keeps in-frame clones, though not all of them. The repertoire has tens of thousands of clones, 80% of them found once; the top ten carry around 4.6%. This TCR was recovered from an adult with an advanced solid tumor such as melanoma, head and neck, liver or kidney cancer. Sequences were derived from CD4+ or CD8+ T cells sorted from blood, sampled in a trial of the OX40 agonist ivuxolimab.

CDR3: CASSQWWRSGTGDEKLFF. The CDR3 nucleotides are TGCGCCAGCAGCCAATGGTGGAGGTCCGGGACAGGGGACGAAAAACTGTTTTTT. The V call is TRBV4-3, the J call TRBJ1-4, with 10 bases matching TRBD1. Germline V gene data show CDR1 as LGHNA and CDR2 as YSLEER. The CDR3 is made up of 18 amino acids. The V segment lost 2 bases and the J segment 8 bases; nucleotides outside the gene matches: 14.